The sequence of this TCR beta chain was determined in a study of cytotoxic CD8 clonotypes in ibrutinib-treated CLL listed by TCRdb under 2021. Concerning the study at large: The cohort had 11 to 12 relapsed/refractory and more than 14 treatment-naive patients; 17 to 18 were IGHV unmutated. The response samples were drawn at a median of approximately 12 months into treatment, with a range of roughly 6 to 36 months. An average of 255,043 productive templates and 80,000 to 95,000 productive rearrangements was obtained per sample. Cryopreserved peripheral blood mononuclear cells were collected before treatment, at response, and at either disease progression or sustained remission. Every sample from remission and from progressive disease was obtained while the patients were still on ibrutinib. Longitudinal samples were available for about 30% of the 86 trial participants. Responses were partial in 24 patients and complete in 2; after median about 63 months follow-up, around 15 stayed in remission and some twelve progressed. Broad study findings and their caveats: At baseline, clonality was higher than in age-matched healthy donors and showed a strong correlation with circulating CD8+ T-cell counts. Public clonotypes were rare and either contracted or stayed stable during treatment, and the rise in clonality at ibrutinib response reflected the expansion of private clonotypes. An increase in clonality was observed at ibrutinib response, with clonality remaining stable during sustained remission and falling back toward baseline at progression. Sustained-remission and progressing patients did not have matched sampling times, and lymph node repertoires were not examined.

As regards this clone: What antigen it recognizes has not been identified. Within one base of it there is no much larger clone, and no base qualities were kept.

On a MiSeq, deep resolution sequencing aimed for a depth between 1 in 1 million and 1 in 200,000 T cells, with each clonotype covered approximately 9.2x on average. TCR beta libraries were generated with the immunoSEQ hsTCRB Kit. The authors' analysis ran thus. ImmunoSEQ Data Assistant and ImmunoSEQ Analyzer were used for data analysis, and V, D and J genes were assigned according to IMGT definitions. Clonality, which ranges from 0 to 1, was calculated by subtracting the normalized Shannon entropy of productive rearrangement frequencies from one. Public clonotype analysis was restricted to overrepresented clonotypes comprising at least 0.05% of each patient's repertoire. Approximately 12 age-matched healthy donor repertoires from immuneACCESS were used as controls for clonality. Not all clones reach the TCRdb copy of this immuneACCESS table, which keeps in-frame sequences only. Checked studies attribute under half of the gap to unresolved V genes and leave the rest unexplained. V, J and clone size are taken as reported in that table, and D and trimming were inferred from the DNA itself. For this sample the table gives fewer than 85,000 clones, of which roughly 77% were detected only once. Approximately 5% of the sample goes to the ten largest clones.

The time point label corresponds to: about 11 months on ibrutinib. For TCR beta library preparation, 1.5 to 2 micrograms of genomic DNA were extracted from the cryopreserved PBMCs. Longitudinal blood samples from CLL patients on ibrutinib monotherapy underwent high-throughput TCR beta sequencing. Patients were enrolled in a phase 2 open-label single-center ibrutinib monotherapy trial. Sequencing was performed on PBMCs, taken after 12 months of ibrutinib treatment. The receptor was isolated from a human donor with chronic lymphocytic leukemia.

The base sequence is TGTGCCGCAGCTTTACAGGGCAGTGAGCAGTTCTTC. This codes for CAAALQGSEQFF. The chain joins TRBV28 to TRBJ2-1; tentative D gene TRBD1, with 6 bases matching. Taken from the germline V gene, the CDR1 and CDR2 loops are MDHEN and SYDVKM. From the cysteine up to the phenylalanine, the CDR3 has a length of 12 residues. CDR3 DNA only is kept here, 36 bases in frame from base 1. A distance of 17 bases separates the germline ends of V and J, which lose 11 bases and 9 bases respectively.